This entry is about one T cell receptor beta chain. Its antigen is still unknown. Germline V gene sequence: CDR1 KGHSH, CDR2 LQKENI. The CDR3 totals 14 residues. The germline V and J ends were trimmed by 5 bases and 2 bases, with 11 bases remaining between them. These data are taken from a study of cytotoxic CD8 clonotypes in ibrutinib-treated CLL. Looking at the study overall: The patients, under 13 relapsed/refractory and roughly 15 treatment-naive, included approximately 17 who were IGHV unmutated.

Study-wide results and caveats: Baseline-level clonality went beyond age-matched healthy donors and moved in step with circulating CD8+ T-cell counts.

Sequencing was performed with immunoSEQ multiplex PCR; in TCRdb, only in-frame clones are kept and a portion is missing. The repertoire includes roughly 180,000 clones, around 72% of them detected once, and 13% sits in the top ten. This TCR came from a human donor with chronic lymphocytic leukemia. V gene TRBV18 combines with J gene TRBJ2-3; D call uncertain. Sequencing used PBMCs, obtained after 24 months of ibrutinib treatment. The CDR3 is CASSLSGTTDTQYF. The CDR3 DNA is TGTGCCAGCTCATTGTCCGGAACCACAGATACGCAGTATTTT. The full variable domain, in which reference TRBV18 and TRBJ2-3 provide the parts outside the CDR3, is NAGVMQNPRHLVRRRGQEARLRCSPMKGHSHVYWYRQLPEEGLKFMVYLQKENIIDESGMPKERFSAEFPKEGPSILRIQQVVRGDSAAYFCASSLSGTTDTQYFGPGTRLTVL.